Presented here are 11 T cell receptor beta chains from one specimen sequenced in a study of T cell responses to AZD1222 COVID-19 vaccine. TCRdb's copy holds only in-frame clones and misses some; the assay was immunoSEQ multiplex PCR. Found here are approximately 180,000 clones, about nine tenths of them singletons; the top ten hold around 3%. The source was peripheral blood, collected on day 0 of AZD1222 vaccination. All receptors derive from an adult in good health.

The J gene is TRBJ1-3, the V gene TRBV6-1; D is possibly TRBD1 (5 bases). Germline values: CDR1 MNHNS, CDR2 SASEGT. This CDR3 region has 18 residues. With 2 bases removed from V and 7 bases from J, the gap between germline ends came to 24 bases. DNA of the CDR3: TGTGCCAGCAGTGAACGAAGGGACCTTTCCCCCTCCGGTAACACCATATATTTT. Translation: CASSERRDLSPSGNTIYF.

J is TRBJ1-1 and V is TRBV7-2; D is ambiguous. Trimming took off 4 bases at V and 5 bases at J, with 14 bases between the two ends. CDR3 size: 14 residues. Per germline, CDR1 SGHTA and CDR2 FQGNSA. The CDR3: CASSSQPGPTEAFF. CDR3 sequence (DNA): TGTGCCAGCAGCTCGCAACCGGGCCCGACTGAAGCTTTCTTT.

The V gene is TRBV19, the J gene TRBJ1-2; TRBD1 matches at 7 bases. Germline V CDR1 and CDR2: LNHDA, SQIVND (reference sequence). CDR3 length: 13 residues. J was trimmed by 10 bases and V by 9 bases; bases with no gene match: 14. CDR3 loop: CARRGQPVRSYTF. The CDR3 DNA reads TGTGCCAGACGGGGACAGCCCGTTAGATCCTACACCTTC.

The chain carries TRBV6-5 and TRBJ2-7; D is ambiguous. Trimming cost V 2 bases and J 2 bases, with 10 bases left between them. Germline loops: CDR1 MNHEY, CDR2 SVGAGI. The CDR3 extends over 14 amino acids. The CDR3 coding sequence is TGTGCCAGCAGTTACGACGGCAGAACCTACGAGCAGTACTTC. It encodes CASSYDGRTYEQYF.

This chain uses TRBV7-9 with TRBJ1-1; weak D call: TRBD1 (5 bases). The CDR3 runs 12 residues. Between the trimmed V and J ends, which lost 4 bases and 6 bases, there was a span of 9 bases. CDR1 is SEHNR, CDR2 FQNEAQ, per germline (reference sequence). CDR3: CASSYVGPEAFF. In DNA form, the CDR3 reads TGTGCCAGCAGCTACGTGGGGCCTGAAGCTTTCTTT.

The rearrangement joins TRBV12-3 or TRBV12-4 to TRBJ2-3; D may be TRBD1 (5 bases). Trimming took off 5 bases at V and 4 bases at J, with 10 bases between the two ends. This CDR3 is built from 13 residues. CDR3 sequence (DNA): TGTGCCAGCAGTCCAGGGTACCCAGATACGCAGTATTTT. This gives the protein CASSPGYPDTQYF.

Only a few counts were recorded for this clone. This chain uses TRBV5-5 with TRBJ1-1; D unresolved. V was clipped by 4 bases and J by 5 bases, with 9 bases between them. Germline CDR1 reads SGHKS; CDR2 reads YYEKEE (reference sequence). The CDR3 is 12 amino acids. CDR3 sequence: CASSHVGTEAFF. CDR3 DNA sequence: TGTGCCAGCAGCCACGTGGGGACTGAAGCTTTCTTT.

The J gene is TRBJ1-4, the V gene TRBV30, with 9 nucleotides matching TRBD1. CDR3 length: 16 amino acids. Germline loops: CDR1 GTSNPN, CDR2 SVGIG (reference sequence). V shed 3 bases and J 4 bases; nucleotides not matched to a gene: 9. CDR3 nucleotide sequence: TGTGCCTGGAGGGAAGGGAACAGGGGGCTTAATGAAAAACTGTTTTTT. This encodes CAWREGNRGLNEKLFF. The complete variable domain, with remaining parts taken from reference TRBV30 and TRBJ1-4, reads SQTIHQWPATLVQPVGSPLSLECTVEGTSNPNLYWYRQAAGRGLQLLFYSVGIGQISSEVPQNLSASRPQDRQFILSSKKLLLSDSGFYLCAWREGNRGLNEKLFFGSGTQLSVL.

This chain connects TRBV28 to TRBJ2-7, with D tentatively TRBD1 or TRBD2 (6 bases each). Germline CDR1 is MDHEN and CDR2 is SYDVKM. Deletions cut 6 bases from V and 9 bases from J, with 15 bases between. This CDR3 comprises 12 residues. CDR3 in amino acids: CASSNGGLGQYF. The CDR3 DNA reads as TGTGCCAGCAGCAACGGGGGCCTAGGGCAGTACTTC.

This rearrangement joins TRBV28 to TRBJ1-5; TRBD1 matches 10 bases. Germline V gives CDR1 MDHEN, CDR2 SYDVKM. The CDR3 contains 15 residues. Trimming at V came to 6 bases and at J to 5 bases, leaving 7 bases not matched to a gene. CDR3 sequence: CASSSSGTGDQPQHF. The DNA of the CDR3 is TGTGCCAGCAGCTCATCCGGGACAGGGGATCAGCCCCAGCATTTT. Filled out from reference TRBV28 and TRBJ1-5, the complete variable domain reads DVKVTQSSRYLVKRTGEKVFLECVQDMDHENMFWYRQDPGLGLRLIYFSYDVKMKEKGDIPEGYSVSREKKERFSLILESASTNQTSMYLCASSSSGTGDQPQHFGDGTRLSIL.

The chain employs TRBV2 and TRBJ2-7; D is perhaps TRBD2 (5 bases). Germline-derived CDR1 and CDR2 are SNHLY and FYNNEI. Trimming stripped 2 bases from V and 4 bases from J, with 12 bases between. The CDR3 totals 14 residues. CDR3 sequence: CASSERTSAYEQYF. CDR3 bases: TGTGCCAGCAGTGAAAGGACTTCCGCGTACGAGCAGTACTTC.